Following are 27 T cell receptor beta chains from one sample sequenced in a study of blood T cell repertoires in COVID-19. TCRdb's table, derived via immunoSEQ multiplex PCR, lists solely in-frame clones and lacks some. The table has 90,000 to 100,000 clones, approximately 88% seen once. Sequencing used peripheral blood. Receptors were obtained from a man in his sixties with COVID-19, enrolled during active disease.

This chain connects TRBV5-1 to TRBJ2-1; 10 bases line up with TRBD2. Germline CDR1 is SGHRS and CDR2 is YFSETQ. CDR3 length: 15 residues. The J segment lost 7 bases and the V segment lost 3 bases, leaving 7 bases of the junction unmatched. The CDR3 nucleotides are TGCGCCAGCAGCTCGTCTAGCGGGAGTTGGAATGAGCAGTTCTTC. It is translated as CASSSSSGSWNEQFF.

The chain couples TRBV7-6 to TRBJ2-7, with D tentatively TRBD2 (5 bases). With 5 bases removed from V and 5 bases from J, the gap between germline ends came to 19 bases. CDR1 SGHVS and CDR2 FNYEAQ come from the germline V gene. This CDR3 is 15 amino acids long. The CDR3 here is CASSPRHRGGNEQYF. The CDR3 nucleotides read TGTGCCAGCAGCCCCCGGCACCGGGGTGGGAACGAGCAGTACTTC.

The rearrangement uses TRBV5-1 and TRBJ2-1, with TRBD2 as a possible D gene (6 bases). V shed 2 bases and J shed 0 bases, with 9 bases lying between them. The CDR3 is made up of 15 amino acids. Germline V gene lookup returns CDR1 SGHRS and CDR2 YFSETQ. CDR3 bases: TGCGCCAGCAGCTTTAGCGGAATCTCCTACAATGAGCAGTTCTTC. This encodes CASSFSGISYNEQFF.

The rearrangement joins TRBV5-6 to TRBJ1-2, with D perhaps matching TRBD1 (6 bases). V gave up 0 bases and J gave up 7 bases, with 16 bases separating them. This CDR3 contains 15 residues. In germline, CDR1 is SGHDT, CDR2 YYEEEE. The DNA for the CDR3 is TGTGCCAGCAGCTTGGTGGGACACGGAAAGGGTGGCTACACCTTC. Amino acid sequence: CASSLVGHGKGGYTF.

CDR3 bases: TGCGCCAGCAGCTTGGCGGGAGCCTACAATGAGCAGTTCTTC. Protein: CASSLAGAYNEQFF. The genes are TRBV5-1 and TRBJ2-1, with a possible D match to TRBD2 (6 bases). Germline values: CDR1 SGHRS, CDR2 YFSETQ. The V end was cut by 0 bases, the J end by 2 bases, with 6 bases between. The CDR3 length is 14 residues. Full variable domain (outside the CDR3, taken from reference TRBV5-1 and TRBJ2-1): KAGVTQTPRYLIKTRGQQVTLSCSPISGHRSVSWYQQTPGQGLQFLFEYFSETQRNKGNFPGRFSGRQFSNSRSEMNVSTLELGDSALYLCASSLAGAYNEQFFGPGTRLTVL.

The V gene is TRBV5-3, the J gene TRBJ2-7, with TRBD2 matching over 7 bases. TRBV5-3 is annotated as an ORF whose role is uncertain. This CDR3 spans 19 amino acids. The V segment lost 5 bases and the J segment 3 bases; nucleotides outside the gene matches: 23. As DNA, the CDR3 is TGTGCCAGAAGTTACCGCTCCGGGACTATAGCCGGGTTCTTCTACGAGCAGTACTTC. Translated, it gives CARSYRSGTIAGFFYEQYF.

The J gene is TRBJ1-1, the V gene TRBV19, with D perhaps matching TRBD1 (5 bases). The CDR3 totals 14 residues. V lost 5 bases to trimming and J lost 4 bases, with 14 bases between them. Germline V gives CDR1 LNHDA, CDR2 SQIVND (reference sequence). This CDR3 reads CASSFQGGSTEAFF. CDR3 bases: TGTGCCAGTAGTTTCCAGGGAGGGAGCACTGAAGCTTTCTTT.

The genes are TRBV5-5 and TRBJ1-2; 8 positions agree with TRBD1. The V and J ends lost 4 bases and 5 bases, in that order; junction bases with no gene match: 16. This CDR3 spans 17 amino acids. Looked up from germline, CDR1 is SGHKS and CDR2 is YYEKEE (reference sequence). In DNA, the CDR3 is TGTGCCAGCAGCGAAAGCACTGGACAGGGTGGATGGTATGGCTACACCTTC. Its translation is CASSESTGQGGWYGYTF.

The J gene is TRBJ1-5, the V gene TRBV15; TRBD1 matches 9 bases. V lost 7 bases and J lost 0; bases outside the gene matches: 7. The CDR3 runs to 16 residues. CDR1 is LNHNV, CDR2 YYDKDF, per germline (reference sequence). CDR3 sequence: CATTDRGDYSNQPQHF. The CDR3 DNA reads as TGTGCCACCACCGACAGGGGGGATTATAGCAATCAGCCCCAGCATTTT.

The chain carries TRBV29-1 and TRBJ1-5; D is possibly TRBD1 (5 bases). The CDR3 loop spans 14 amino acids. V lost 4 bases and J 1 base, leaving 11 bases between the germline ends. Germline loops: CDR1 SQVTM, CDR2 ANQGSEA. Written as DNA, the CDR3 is TGCAGCGTTGGGGGCAGGGAAAGCAATCAGCCCCAGCATTTT. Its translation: CSVGGRESNQPQHF.

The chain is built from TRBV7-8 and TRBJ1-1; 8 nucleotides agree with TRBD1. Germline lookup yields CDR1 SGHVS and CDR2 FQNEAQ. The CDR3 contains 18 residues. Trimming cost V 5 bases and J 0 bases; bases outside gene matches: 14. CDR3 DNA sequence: TGTGCCAGCAGCGGGTCAGGGGGCATGGTGGGCGTGAACACTGAAGCTTTCTTT. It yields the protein CASSGSGGMVGVNTEAFF. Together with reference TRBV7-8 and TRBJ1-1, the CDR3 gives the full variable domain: GAGVSQSPRYKVAKRGQDVALRCDPISGHVSLFWYQQALGQGPEFLTYFQNEAQLDKSGLPSDRFFAERPEGSVSTLKIQRTQQEDSAVYLCASSGSGGMVGVNTEAFFGQGTRLTVV.

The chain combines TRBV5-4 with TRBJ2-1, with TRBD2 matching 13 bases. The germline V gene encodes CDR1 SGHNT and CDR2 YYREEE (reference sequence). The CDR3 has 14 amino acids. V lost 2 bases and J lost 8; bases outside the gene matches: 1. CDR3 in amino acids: CASSFGLAGDEQFF. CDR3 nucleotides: TGTGCCAGCAGCTTCGGACTAGCGGGGGATGAGCAGTTCTTC.

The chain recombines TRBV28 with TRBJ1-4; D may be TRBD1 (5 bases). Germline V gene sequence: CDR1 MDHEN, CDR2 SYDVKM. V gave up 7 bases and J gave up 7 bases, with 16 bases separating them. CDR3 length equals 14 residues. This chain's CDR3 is CASTLSGLGEKLFF. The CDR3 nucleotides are TGTGCCAGCACCCTATCAGGGCTCGGTGAAAAACTGTTTTTT.

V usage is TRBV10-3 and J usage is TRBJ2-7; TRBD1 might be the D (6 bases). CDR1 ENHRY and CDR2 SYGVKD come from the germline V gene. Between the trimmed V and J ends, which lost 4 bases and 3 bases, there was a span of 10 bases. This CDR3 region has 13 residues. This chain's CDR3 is CAISGQDSYEQYF. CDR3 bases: TGTGCCATCAGTGGCCAGGACAGCTACGAGCAGTACTTC.

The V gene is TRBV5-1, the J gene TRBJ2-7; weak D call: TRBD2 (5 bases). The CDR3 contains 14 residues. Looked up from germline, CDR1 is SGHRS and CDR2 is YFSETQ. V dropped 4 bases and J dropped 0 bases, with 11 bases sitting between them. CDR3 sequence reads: CASSQDFSSYEQYF. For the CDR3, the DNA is TGCGCCAGCAGCCAGGACTTTAGCTCCTACGAGCAGTACTTC.

CDR3 coding DNA: TGTGCCAGCAGTCCCCCGGTCCCCGCCAACTATGGCTACACCTTC. It codes for CASSPPVPANYGYTF. V and J are TRBV5-4 and TRBJ1-2, with D uncertain. Germline lookup yields CDR1 SGHNT and CDR2 YYREEE (reference sequence). This CDR3 has 15 residues. The ends were cut back, 5 bases at V and 2 bases at J, with 16 bases in the middle.

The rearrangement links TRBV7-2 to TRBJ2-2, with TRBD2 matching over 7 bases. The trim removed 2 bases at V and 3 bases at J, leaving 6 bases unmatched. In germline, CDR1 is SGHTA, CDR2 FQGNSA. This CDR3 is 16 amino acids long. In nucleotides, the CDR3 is TGTGCCAGCAGCTTACTGGCGGGAGCCGACACCGGGGAGCTGTTTTTT. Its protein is CASSLLAGADTGELFF.

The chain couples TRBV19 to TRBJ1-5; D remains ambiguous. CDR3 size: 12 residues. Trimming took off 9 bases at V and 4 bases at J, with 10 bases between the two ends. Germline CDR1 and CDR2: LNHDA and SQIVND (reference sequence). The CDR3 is CASRRVNQPQHF. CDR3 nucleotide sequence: TGTGCCAGCCGACGGGTGAATCAGCCCCAGCATTTT.

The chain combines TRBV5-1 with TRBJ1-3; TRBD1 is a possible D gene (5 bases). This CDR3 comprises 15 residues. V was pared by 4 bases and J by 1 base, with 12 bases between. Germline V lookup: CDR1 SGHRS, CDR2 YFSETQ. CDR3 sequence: CASSPTGVSGNTIYF. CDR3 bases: TGCGCCAGCAGCCCAACGGGGGTTTCTGGAAACACCATATATTTT.

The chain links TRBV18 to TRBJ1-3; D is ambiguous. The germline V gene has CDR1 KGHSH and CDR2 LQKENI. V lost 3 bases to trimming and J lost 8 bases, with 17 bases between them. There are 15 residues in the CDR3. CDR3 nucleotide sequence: TGTGCCAGCTCACCCCCCTCCACTGACCGGGACACCATATATTTT. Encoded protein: CASSPPSTDRDTIYF.

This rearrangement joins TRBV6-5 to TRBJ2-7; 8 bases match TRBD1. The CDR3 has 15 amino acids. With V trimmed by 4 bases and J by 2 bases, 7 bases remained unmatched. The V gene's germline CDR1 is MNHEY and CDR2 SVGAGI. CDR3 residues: CASSLTRTGTYEQYF. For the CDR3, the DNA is TGTGCCAGCAGTTTAACCCGGACAGGGACCTACGAGCAGTACTTC.

CDR3 loop: CASSSQGTDTQYF. The CDR3 nucleotides read TGTGCCAGCAGCTCCCAGGGTACAGATACGCAGTATTTT. V is TRBV5-4 and J is TRBJ2-3; a weak D match, TRBD1 (5 bases). The CDR3 sequence is 13 residues long. V shed 3 bases and J shed 3 bases, with 8 bases lying between them. The germline CDR1 and CDR2 sequences are SGHNT and YYREEE (reference sequence).

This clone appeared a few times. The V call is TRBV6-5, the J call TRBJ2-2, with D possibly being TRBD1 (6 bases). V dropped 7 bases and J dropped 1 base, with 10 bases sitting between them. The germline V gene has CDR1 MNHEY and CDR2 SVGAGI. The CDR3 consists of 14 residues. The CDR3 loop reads CASKGQMNTGELFF. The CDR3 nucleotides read TGTGCCAGCAAGGGACAAATGAACACCGGGGAGCTGTTTTTT.

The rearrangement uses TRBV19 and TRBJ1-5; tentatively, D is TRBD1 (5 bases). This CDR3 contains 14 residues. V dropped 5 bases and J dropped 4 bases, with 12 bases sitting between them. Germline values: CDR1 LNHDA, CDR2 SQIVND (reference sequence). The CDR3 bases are TGTGCCAGTAGTCAGGGCAGTACGAATCAGCCCCAGCATTTT. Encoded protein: CASSQGSTNQPQHF.

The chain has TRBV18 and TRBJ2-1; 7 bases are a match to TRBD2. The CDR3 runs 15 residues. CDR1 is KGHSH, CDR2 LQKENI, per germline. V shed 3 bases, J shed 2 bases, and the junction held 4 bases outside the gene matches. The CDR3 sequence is CASSPSGKAYNEQFF. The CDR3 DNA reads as TGTGCCAGCTCACCCAGCGGGAAGGCCTACAATGAGCAGTTCTTC.

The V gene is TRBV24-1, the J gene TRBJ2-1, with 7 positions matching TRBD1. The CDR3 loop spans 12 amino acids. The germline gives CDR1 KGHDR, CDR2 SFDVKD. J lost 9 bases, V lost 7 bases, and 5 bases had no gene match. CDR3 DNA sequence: TGTGCCACCAGGTCAGACAGGGCTGAGCAGTTCTTC. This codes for CATRSDRAEQFF.

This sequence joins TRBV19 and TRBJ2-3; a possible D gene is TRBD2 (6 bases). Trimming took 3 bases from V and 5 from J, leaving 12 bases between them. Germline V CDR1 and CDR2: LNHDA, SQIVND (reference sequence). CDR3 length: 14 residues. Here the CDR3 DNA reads TGTGCCAGTAGTATTGCTGGGGGGATAGATACGCAGTATTTT. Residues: CASSIAGGIDTQYF. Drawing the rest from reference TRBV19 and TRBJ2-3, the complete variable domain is DGGITQSPKYLFRKEGQNVTLSCEQNLNHDAMYWYRQDPGQGLRLIYYSQIVNDFQKGDIAEGYSVSREKKESFPLTVTSAQKNPTAFYLCASSIAGGIDTQYFGPGTRLTVL.